The clone carrying this TCR beta chain was counted a few times. Its target is not known. This sample was included in a study of post-analysis software for immune sequencing data. Whole-study findings and limits: Higher frequency in patients than in controls was seen for several TRBV segments, with TRBV5-6, TRBV5-1 and TRBV20-1 among them. Multiple sclerosis was associated with a significant reduction in normalized Chao1 diversity relative to controls.

This CDR3 contains 13 residues. CDR1 is SGHRS, CDR2 YFSETQ, per germline. Trimming removed 4 bases from V and 1 base from J; junction bases left unmatched: 2. cDNA libraries of TCR beta carried unique molecular identifiers. The authors obtained about 520,000 cDNA molecules from about 0.94 to 9.7 million T cells. TCRdb redid the calling of the PCR reads with MiXCR, one entry per CDR3 protein. The sample holds around 150,000 distinct CDR3 sequences; about 36% are singletons and the top ten take under 30%. The genes are TRBV5-1 and TRBJ2-7; 7 bases fit TRBD1. Sequenced material: blood, taken after autologous hematopoietic stem cell transplantation. This receptor was identified in a girl between 5 and 17 years old with multiple sclerosis. In nucleotides, the CDR3 is TGCGCCAGCAGCGGGGACAGTTCCTACGAGCAGTACTTC. Amino acids: CASSGDSSYEQYF. Drawing the rest from reference TRBV5-1 and TRBJ2-7, the complete variable domain is KAGVTQTPRYLIKTRGQQVTLSCSPISGHRSVSWYQQTPGQGLQFLFEYFSETQRNKGNFPGRFSGRQFSNSRSEMNVSTLELGDSALYLCASSGDSSYEQYFGPGTRLTVT.